The 27 T cell receptor beta chains below were found in one sample sequenced in a study of shared clonotypes between healthy human individuals. Repertoires were generated with immunoSEQ multiplex PCR, while TCRdb's copy carries only in-frame clones and drops some. The sample gives some 1.5 million clones, approximately 98% of which show up once; approximately 0.44% is in the top ten. Input material: naive CD4+ T cells sorted from blood. Subset defined: CD45RA+ positively selected. The receptors were sampled from a man younger than 40 in good health.

A remark on this clone: At the DNA level, this CDR3 is encoded by other sequences in the same sample as well. The rearrangement uses TRBV7-2 and TRBJ2-7; D is uncertain. V lost 2 bases, J lost 0 bases, and 8 bases lay in between. The CDR3 covers 14 residues. Germline values: CDR1 SGHTA, CDR2 FQGNSA. The chain's CDR3 is CASSLTRVSYEQYF. The CDR3 region has the DNA TGTGCCAGCAGCTTAACCCGAGTCTCCTACGAGCAGTACTTC.

CDR3 DNA sequence: TGCGCCAGCAGCCCGGGACTAGCGGGAGGTACGTACGAGCAGTACTTC. Its protein product is CASSPGLAGGTYEQYF. The rearrangement uses TRBV5-1 and TRBJ2-7, with 15 bases aligning to TRBD2. Trimming took 4 bases from V and 4 from J; bases not matched to a gene: 6. CDR3 length: 16 residues. Germline values: CDR1 SGHRS, CDR2 YFSETQ.

This chain links TRBV9 with TRBJ2-5; 8 bases are a match to TRBD1. Trimming cost V 4 bases and J 6 bases; bases outside gene matches: 5. CDR3 size: 13 residues. Per the germline V gene, CDR1 is SGDLS and CDR2 is YYNGEE. The CDR3 DNA is TGTGCCAGCAGCATACAGGGGGGAAAGACCCAGTACTTC. As protein: CASSIQGGKTQYF.

V and J are TRBV6-5 and TRBJ1-2, with TRBD1 identical over 7 bases. V gave up 8 bases and J gave up 7 bases; unmatched junction bases: 10. The CDR3 runs to 13 residues. Germline assignment: CDR1 MNHEY and CDR2 SVGAGI. The CDR3 nucleotides read TGTGCCAGCCTTAGCAGGGGGTCACTTGGCTACACCTTC. Its protein product is CASLSRGSLGYTF.

In this sample, this clone turned up once. V usage is TRBV7-3 and J usage is TRBJ2-7; D unclear. The V gene lost 0 bases and the J gene lost 4 bases, with 7 bases spanning the gap. CDR1 and CDR2 from the germline V gene are SGHTA and FQGTGA. The CDR3 consists of 13 residues. The CDR3 sequence is CASSLTLGYEQYF. In nucleotides, the CDR3 is TGTGCCAGCAGCTTAACGTTGGGTTACGAGCAGTACTTC. Drawing the rest from reference TRBV7-3 and TRBJ2-7, the complete variable domain is GAGVSQTPSNKVTEKGKYVELRCDPISGHTALYWYRQSLGQGPEFLIYFQGTGAADDSGLPNDRFFAVRPEGSVSTLKIQRTERGDSAVYLCASSLTLGYEQYFGPGTRLTVT.

Only one count was recorded for this clone. This chain uses TRBV5-1 with TRBJ2-1; 8 nucleotides line up with TRBD2. Germline CDR1 reads SGHRS; CDR2 reads YFSETQ. The J segment lost 3 bases and the V segment lost 0 bases, leaving 5 bases of the junction unmatched. This CDR3 comprises 16 residues. In DNA form, the CDR3 reads TGCGCCAGCAGCTTGGGGAGCGGGAGTATCTACAATGAGCAGTTCTTC. Amino acids: CASSLGSGSIYNEQFF.

The chain joins TRBV9 to TRBJ1-2, with 9 positions matching TRBD1. The CDR3 has 15 residues. Unmatched junction bases numbered 10, after V lost 6 bases and J lost 4 bases. Germline V lookup: CDR1 SGDLS, CDR2 YYNGEE. The CDR3 nucleotides read TGTGCCAGCAACATGGGACAGGGAGACCGCTATGGCTACACCTTC. Translated: CASNMGQGDRYGYTF.

In regard to this clone: This CDR3 is also generated by other DNA sequences in the sample. The CDR3: CASSIEGGVSYEQYF. Here the CDR3 DNA reads TGTGCCAGTAGTATTGAGGGCGGCGTTTCCTACGAGCAGTACTTC. This chain joins TRBV19 and TRBJ2-7, with TRBD2 as a possible D gene (5 bases). V was clipped by 3 bases and J by 1 base, with 13 bases between them. Germline lookup yields CDR1 LNHDA and CDR2 SQIVND (reference sequence). The CDR3 is 15 residues long. Complete variable domain (other parts from reference TRBV19 and TRBJ2-7): DGGITQSPKYLFRKEGQNVTLSCEQNLNHDAMYWYRQDPGQGLRLIYYSQIVNDFQKGDIAEGYSVSREKKESFPLTVTSAQKNPTAFYLCASSIEGGVSYEQYFGPGTRLTVT.

The chain is built from TRBV7-2 and TRBJ1-2; D is possibly TRBD1 (5 bases). V lost 5 bases and J 4 bases, leaving 20 bases between the germline ends. The CDR3 runs to 16 residues. Germline lookup yields CDR1 SGHTA and CDR2 FQGNSA. CDR3 sequence: CASSASGGAASYGYTF. DNA of the CDR3: TGTGCCAGCAGCGCAAGTGGAGGGGCCGCCAGCTATGGCTACACCTTC. Filled out from reference TRBV7-2 and TRBJ1-2, the complete variable domain reads GAGVSQSPSNKVTEKGKDVELRCDPISGHTALYWYRQSLGQGLEFLIYFQGNSAPDKSGLPSDRFSAERTGGSVSTLTIQRTQQEDSAVYLCASSASGGAASYGYTFGSGTRLTVV.

This clone appeared a single time. This chain connects TRBV18 to TRBJ1-4; a weak D match, TRBD1 (5 bases). Germline CDR1 reads KGHSH; CDR2 reads LQKENI. The CDR3 sequence is 14 residues long. Trimming left V 2 bases short and J 8 bases short, with 12 bases between. The CDR3 region has the DNA TGTGCCAGCTCACCATGGGACCGAAGCGAAAAACTGTTTTTT. It codes for CASSPWDRSEKLFF.

This chain connects TRBV11-2 to TRBJ1-5; a weak D match, TRBD1 (5 bases). Trimming shortened V by 0 bases and J by 11 bases, and 14 bases separated the two germline ends. The CDR3 length is 14 residues. Looked up from germline, CDR1 is SGHAT and CDR2 is FQNNGV. CDR3 DNA: TGTGCCAGCAGCTTAGATACTGGACATTCGGCCCAGCATTTT. Amino acid sequence: CASSLDTGHSAQHF.

V usage is TRBV2 and J usage is TRBJ1-3, with D perhaps TRBD1 (5 bases). Germline CDR1 reads SNHLY; CDR2 reads FYNNEI. The CDR3 runs 15 residues. Trimming removed 3 bases at V and 0 bases at J, with 9 bases between. This CDR3 is CASSEGVRSGNTIYF. CDR3 DNA: TGTGCCAGCAGTGAGGGGGTCCGCTCTGGAAACACCATATATTTT.

In DNA form, the CDR3 reads TGTGCCAGCACCCCACCCTCCTACGAGCAGTACTTC. Its protein is CASTPPSYEQYF. The chain uses TRBV7-2 and TRBJ2-7, with D unclear. CDR1 and CDR2 from the germline V gene are SGHTA and FQGNSA. The CDR3 has 12 amino acids. V shed 7 bases and J shed 0 bases, with 7 bases lying between them.

V usage is TRBV7-8 and J usage is TRBJ1-1, with D maybe TRBD1 (5 bases). V lost 8 bases to trimming and J lost 5 bases, with 12 bases between them. The CDR3 is 12 residues long. Germline CDR1 SGHVS, CDR2 FQNEAQ. Here the CDR3 reads CASWTGGTEAFF. In nucleotides, the CDR3 is TGTGCCAGCTGGACTGGGGGGACTGAAGCTTTCTTT.

The V gene is TRBV7-3, the J gene TRBJ2-1; 8 nucleotides match TRBD2. The CDR3 length is 15 residues. J lost 4 bases, V lost 3 bases, and 5 bases had no gene match. Germline CDR1 is SGHTA and CDR2 is FQGTGA. The CDR3 spells CASSFSLAEYNEQFF. CDR3 sequence (DNA): TGTGCCAGCAGCTTCTCACTAGCGGAATACAATGAGCAGTTCTTC.

The chain carries TRBV5-6 and TRBJ2-1; 12 bases line up with TRBD2. The CDR3 runs to 16 residues. V lost 4 bases, J lost 5 bases, and 7 bases stayed unmatched. CDR1 SGHDT and CDR2 YYEEEE come from the germline V gene. CDR3 sequence: CASSRTSGNLNNEQFF. CDR3 nucleotides: TGTGCCAGCAGCAGGACTAGCGGGAATCTAAACAATGAGCAGTTCTTC.

Notes on this clone: This CDR3 is also generated by other DNA sequences in the sample. V gene TRBV7-2 combines with J gene TRBJ2-1; D gene unclear. The length of the CDR3 is 13 residues. V lost 3 bases and J lost 0, with 3 bases in between. Germline CDR1 is SGHTA and CDR2 is FQGNSA. Here the CDR3 DNA reads TGTGCCAGCAGCTTTCTCTCCTACAATGAGCAGTTCTTC. It translates to CASSFLSYNEQFF.

The chain has TRBV6-4 and TRBJ2-1, with 11 bases that match TRBD2. Germline CDR1 reads MRHNA; CDR2 reads SNTAGT. The CDR3 is made up of 15 amino acids. V shed 4 bases, J shed 9 bases, and the junction held 8 bases outside the gene matches. CDR3 protein: CASSVVAGGPAEQFF. DNA of the CDR3: TGTGCCAGCAGTGTCGTAGCGGGAGGGCCGGCTGAGCAGTTCTTC.

Here the CDR3 DNA reads TGTGCCAGCAGCGTAGACCCTCGGGGCGGGAATGAGCAGTTCTTC. It codes for CASSVDPRGGNEQFF. The rearrangement links TRBV9 to TRBJ2-1, with D perhaps assigned TRBD1 or TRBD2 (5 bases each). The CDR3 length is 15 residues. V lost 0 bases, J lost 7 bases, and 14 bases lay in between. Germline loops: CDR1 SGDLS, CDR2 YYNGEE.

The V and J genes are TRBV7-6 and TRBJ2-2; TRBD2 agrees at 7 bases. With V trimmed by 5 bases and J by 4 bases, 16 bases remained unmatched. This CDR3 is 18 amino acids long. Germline CDR1 SGHVS, CDR2 FNYEAQ. CDR3 loop: CASSATNVGGPGTGELFF. CDR3 bases: TGTGCCAGCAGCGCAACGAACGTGGGAGGGCCGGGCACCGGGGAGCTGTTTTTT. The whole variable domain, filled in from reference TRBV7-6 and TRBJ2-2, reads GAGVSQSPRYKVTKRGQDVALRCDPISGHVSLYWYRQALGQGPEFLTYFNYEAQQDKSGLPNDRFSAERPEGSISTLTIQRTEQRDSAMYRCASSATNVGGPGTGELFFGEGSRLTVL.

This chain connects TRBV5-1 to TRBJ2-2; D is uncertain. Per the germline V gene, CDR1 is SGHRS and CDR2 is YFSETQ. Between the trimmed V and J ends, which lost 0 bases and 4 bases, there was a span of 7 bases. This CDR3 comprises 14 residues. CDR3 nucleotide sequence: TGCGCCAGCAGCTTGGTACAGTCCACCGGGGAGCTGTTTTTT. Encoded protein: CASSLVQSTGELFF.

V gene TRBV29-1 combines with J gene TRBJ2-4; no reliable D call. The CDR3 consists of 13 residues. Per the germline V gene, CDR1 is SQVTM and CDR2 is ANQGSEA. Trimming cost V 3 bases and J 3 bases, with 9 bases left between them. CDR3 in amino acids: CSVDPVGKNIQYF. The CDR3 DNA sequence: TGCAGCGTTGATCCGGTCGGCAAAAACATTCAGTACTTC.

J is TRBJ1-1 and V is TRBV6-6, with 7 bases identical to TRBD1. V lost 5 bases and J lost 4; bases outside the gene matches: 7. Germline CDR1 reads MNHNY; CDR2 reads SVGAGI (reference sequence). This CDR3 spans 14 amino acids. The CDR3 reads CASSNPGGGTEAFF. The CDR3 DNA reads as TGTGCCAGCAGTAACCCAGGGGGTGGCACTGAAGCTTTCTTT.

The rearrangement joins TRBV19 to TRBJ2-7, with 9 positions matching TRBD2. The CDR3 totals 16 residues. Germline lookup yields CDR1 LNHDA and CDR2 SQIVND (reference sequence). The V segment lost 5 bases and the J segment 5 bases; nucleotides outside the gene matches: 13. The DNA of the CDR3 is TGTGCCAGTAGTCCCCCTTGGGCTAGCGGGATCGACGAGCAGTACTTC. It specifies CASSPPWASGIDEQYF.

J is TRBJ2-1 and V is TRBV7-2; 13 nucleotides align to TRBD2. The ends lost 10 bases at V and 7 bases at J; junction bases unmatched: 16. The germline CDR1 and CDR2 sequences are SGHTA and FQGNSA. This CDR3 region has 17 residues. This CDR3 is CATELILAGGPGNEQFF. The CDR3 nucleotides are TGTGCCACCGAGCTTATACTAGCGGGAGGGCCGGGGAATGAGCAGTTCTTC.

For the CDR3, the DNA is TGTGCCAGCAGTGCAATGAGCACAGATACGCAGTATTTT. This gives the protein CASSAMSTDTQYF. The chain combines TRBV6-4 with TRBJ2-3; D remains unclear. The germline V gene has CDR1 MRHNA and CDR2 SNTAGT. The CDR3 covers 13 residues. With 4 bases removed from V and 0 bases from J, the gap between germline ends came to 5 bases.

The chain uses TRBV19 and TRBJ2-1, with TRBD2 matching 14 bases. The CDR3 spans 17 residues. The trim removed 3 bases at V and 4 bases at J, leaving 5 bases unmatched. Germline assignment: CDR1 LNHDA and CDR2 SQIVND (reference sequence). For the CDR3, the DNA is TGTGCCAGTAGTATTGGGACTAGCGGGAGTTCTTACAATGAGCAGTTCTTC. Translated, it gives CASSIGTSGSSYNEQFF.